One and the same sample provided the 2 T cell receptor beta chains below, sequenced in a study of blood T cell repertoires in COVID-19. Method: immunoSEQ multiplex PCR; TCRdb's copy keeps in-frame clones and lacks some. The sample yields approximately 170,000 clones, approximately 82% seen once. Sequencing input: PBMCs or T cells enriched from blood (not recorded which). The receptors stem from a woman in her forties or fifties who had recovered from COVID-19.

This chain links TRBV6-5 with TRBJ1-3; maybe TRBD1 (6 bases). The ends were cut back, 5 bases at V and 0 bases at J, with 11 bases in the middle. The V gene's germline CDR1 is MNHEY and CDR2 SVGAGI. The CDR3 is made up of 15 amino acids. The CDR3 here is CASSREGGSGNTIYF. CDR3 bases: TGTGCCAGCAGTCGAGAAGGGGGCTCTGGAAACACCATATATTTT.

The chain links TRBV6-1 to TRBJ2-7; D uncertain. The germline V gene has CDR1 MNHNS and CDR2 SASEGT. V lost 2 bases, J lost 6 bases, and 8 bases lay in between. CDR3 length equals 12 residues. CDR3 protein: CASSEPLGEQYV. The CDR3 nucleotides read TGTGCCAGCAGTGAACCCCTCGGCGAGCAGTACGTC.